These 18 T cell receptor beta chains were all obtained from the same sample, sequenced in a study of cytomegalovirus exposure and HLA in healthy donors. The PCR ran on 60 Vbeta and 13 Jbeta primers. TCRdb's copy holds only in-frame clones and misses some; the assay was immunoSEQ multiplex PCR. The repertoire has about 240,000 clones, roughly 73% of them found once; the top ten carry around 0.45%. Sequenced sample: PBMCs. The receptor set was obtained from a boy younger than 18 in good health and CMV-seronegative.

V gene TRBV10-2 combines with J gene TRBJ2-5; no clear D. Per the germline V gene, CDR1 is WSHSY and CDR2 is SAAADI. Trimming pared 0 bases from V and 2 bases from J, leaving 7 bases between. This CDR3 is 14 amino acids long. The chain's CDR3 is CASSESGVQETQYF. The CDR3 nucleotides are TGCGCCAGCAGTGAGTCGGGCGTTCAAGAGACCCAGTACTTC.

The CDR3: CASSESGRAYEQYF. CDR3 in DNA: TGCGCCAGCAGTGAGTCGGGCAGGGCCTACGAGCAGTACTTC. The rearrangement links TRBV10-1 to TRBJ2-7, with D possibly matching TRBD1 (5 bases). Trimming left V 0 bases short and J 2 bases short, with 8 bases between. Looked up from germline, CDR1 is WNHNN and CDR2 is SYGVQD (reference sequence). This CDR3 comprises 14 residues.

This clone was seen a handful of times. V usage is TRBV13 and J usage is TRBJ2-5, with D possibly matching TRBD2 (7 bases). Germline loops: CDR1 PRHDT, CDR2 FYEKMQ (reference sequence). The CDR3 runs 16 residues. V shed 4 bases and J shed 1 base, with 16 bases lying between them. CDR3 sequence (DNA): TGTGCCAGCAGCTCCAACGAGGGGGGGTTCCAAGAGACCCAGTACTTC. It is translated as CASSSNEGGFQETQYF. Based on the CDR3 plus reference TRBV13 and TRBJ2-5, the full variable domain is AAGVIQSPRHLIKEKRETATLKCYPIPRHDTVYWYQQGPGQDPQFLISFYEKMQSDKGSIPDRFSAQQFSDYHSELNMSSLELGDSALYFCASSSNEGGFQETQYFGPGTRLLVL.

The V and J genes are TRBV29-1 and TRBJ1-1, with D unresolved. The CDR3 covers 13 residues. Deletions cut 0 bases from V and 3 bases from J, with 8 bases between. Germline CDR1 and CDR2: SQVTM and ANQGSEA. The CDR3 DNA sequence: TGCAGCGTTGAAGATAACGGGGACACTGAAGCTTTCTTT. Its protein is CSVEDNGDTEAFF.

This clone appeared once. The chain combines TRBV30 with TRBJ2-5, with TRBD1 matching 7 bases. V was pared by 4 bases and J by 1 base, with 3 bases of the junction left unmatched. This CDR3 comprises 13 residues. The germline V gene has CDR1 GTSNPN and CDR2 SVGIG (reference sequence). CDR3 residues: CAWKAGGQETQYF. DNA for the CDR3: TGTGCCTGGAAGGCAGGGGGCCAAGAGACCCAGTACTTC.

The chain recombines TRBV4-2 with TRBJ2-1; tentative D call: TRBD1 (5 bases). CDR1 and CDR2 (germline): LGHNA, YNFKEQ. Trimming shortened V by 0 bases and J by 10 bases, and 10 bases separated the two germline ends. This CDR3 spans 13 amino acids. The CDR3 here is CASSQDSGKEQFF. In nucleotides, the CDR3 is TGTGCCAGCAGCCAAGATTCAGGGAAGGAGCAGTTCTTC.

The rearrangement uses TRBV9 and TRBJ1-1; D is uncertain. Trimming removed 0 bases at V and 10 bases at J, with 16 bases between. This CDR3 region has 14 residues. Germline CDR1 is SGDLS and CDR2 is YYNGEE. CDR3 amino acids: CASSVDRNLPGAFF. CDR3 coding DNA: TGTGCCAGCAGCGTAGACAGAAACCTTCCCGGAGCTTTCTTT.

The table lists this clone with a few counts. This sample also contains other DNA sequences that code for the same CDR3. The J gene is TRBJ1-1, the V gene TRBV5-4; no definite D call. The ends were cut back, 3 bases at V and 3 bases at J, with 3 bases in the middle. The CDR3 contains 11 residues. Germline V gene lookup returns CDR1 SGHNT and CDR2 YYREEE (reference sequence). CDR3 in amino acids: CASSSYTEAFF. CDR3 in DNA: TGTGCCAGCAGCTCGTACACTGAAGCTTTCTTT.

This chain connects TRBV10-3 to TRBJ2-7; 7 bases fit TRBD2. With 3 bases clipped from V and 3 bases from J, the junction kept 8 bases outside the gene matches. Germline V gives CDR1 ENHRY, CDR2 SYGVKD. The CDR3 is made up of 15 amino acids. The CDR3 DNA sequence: TGTGCCATCAGTGAACAGGCGGGAGTCAGCTACGAGCAGTACTTC. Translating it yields CAISEQAGVSYEQYF.

The CDR3 coding sequence is TGTGCCAGCAGCCCACAGGGCCTTGAAGCTTTCTTT. Its protein product is CASSPQGLEAFF. V gene TRBV7-9 combines with J gene TRBJ1-1; TRBD1 is a possible D gene (6 bases). Trimming pared 5 bases from V and 7 bases from J, leaving 11 bases between. CDR3 length equals 12 residues. Per the germline V gene, CDR1 is SEHNR and CDR2 is FQNEAQ (reference sequence).

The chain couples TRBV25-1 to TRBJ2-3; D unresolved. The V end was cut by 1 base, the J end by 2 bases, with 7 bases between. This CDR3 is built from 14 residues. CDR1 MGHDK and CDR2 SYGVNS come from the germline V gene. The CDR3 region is CASSEFSLTDTQYF. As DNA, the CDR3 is TGTGCCAGCAGTGAATTTTCCCTCACAGATACGCAGTATTTT.

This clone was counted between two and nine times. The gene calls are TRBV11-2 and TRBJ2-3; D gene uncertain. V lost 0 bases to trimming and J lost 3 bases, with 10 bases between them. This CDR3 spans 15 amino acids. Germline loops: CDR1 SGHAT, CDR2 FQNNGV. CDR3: CASSLDELQTDTQYF. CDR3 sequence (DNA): TGTGCCAGCAGCTTAGATGAATTACAGACAGATACGCAGTATTTT.

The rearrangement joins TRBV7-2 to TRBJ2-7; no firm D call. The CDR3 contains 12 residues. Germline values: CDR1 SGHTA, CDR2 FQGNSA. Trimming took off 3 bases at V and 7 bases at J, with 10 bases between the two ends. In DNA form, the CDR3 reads TGTGCCAGCAGCTTTACGGTTTTTGAGCAGTACTTC. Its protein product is CASSFTVFEQYF.

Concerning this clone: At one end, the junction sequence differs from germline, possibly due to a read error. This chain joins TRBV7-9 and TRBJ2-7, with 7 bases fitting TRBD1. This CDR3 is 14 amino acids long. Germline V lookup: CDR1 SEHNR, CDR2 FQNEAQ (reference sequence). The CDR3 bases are TGTTCCAGCAGCTTACAGGGGAGCTCCTACGAGCAGTACTTC. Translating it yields CSSSLQGSSYEQYF.

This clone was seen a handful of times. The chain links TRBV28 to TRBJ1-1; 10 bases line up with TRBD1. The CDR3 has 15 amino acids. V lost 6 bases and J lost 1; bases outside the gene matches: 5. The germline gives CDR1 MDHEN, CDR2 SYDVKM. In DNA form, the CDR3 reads TGTGCCAGCAGCGTAGGGACAGGGGAGAACACTGAAGCTTTCTTT. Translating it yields CASSVGTGENTEAFF.

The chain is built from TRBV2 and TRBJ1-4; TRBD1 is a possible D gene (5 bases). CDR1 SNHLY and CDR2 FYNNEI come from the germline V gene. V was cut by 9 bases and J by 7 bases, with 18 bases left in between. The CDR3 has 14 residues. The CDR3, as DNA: TGTGCCAGTAGAGCCACAGGTTTCGGTGAAAAACTGTTTTTT. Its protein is CASRATGFGEKLFF.

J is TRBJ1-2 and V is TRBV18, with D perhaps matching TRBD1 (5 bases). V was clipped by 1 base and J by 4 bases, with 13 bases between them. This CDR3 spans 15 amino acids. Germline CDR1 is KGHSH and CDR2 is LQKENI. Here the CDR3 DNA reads TGTGCCAGCTCACCACAGGGACTGCGGACCTATGGCTACACCTTC. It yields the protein CASSPQGLRTYGYTF. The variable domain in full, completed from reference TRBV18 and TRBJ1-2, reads NAGVMQNPRHLVRRRGQEARLRCSPMKGHSHVYWYRQLPEEGLKFMVYLQKENIIDESGMPKERFSAEFPKEGPSILRIQQVVRGDSAAYFCASSPQGLRTYGYTFGSGTRLTVV.

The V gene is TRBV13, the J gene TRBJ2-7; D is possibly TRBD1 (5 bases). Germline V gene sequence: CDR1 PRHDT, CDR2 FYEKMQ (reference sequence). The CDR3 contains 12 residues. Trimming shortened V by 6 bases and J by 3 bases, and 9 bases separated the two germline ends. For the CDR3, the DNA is TGTGCCAGCAGTTCAGGGTTCTACGAGCAGTACTTC. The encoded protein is CASSSGFYEQYF.